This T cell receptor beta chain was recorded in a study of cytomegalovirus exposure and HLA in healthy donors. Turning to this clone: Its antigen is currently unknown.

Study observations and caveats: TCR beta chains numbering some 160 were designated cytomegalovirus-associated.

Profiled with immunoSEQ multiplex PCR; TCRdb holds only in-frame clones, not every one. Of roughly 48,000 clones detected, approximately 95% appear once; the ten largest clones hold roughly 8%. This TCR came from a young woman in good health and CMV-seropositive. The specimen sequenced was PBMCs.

CDR3 DNA: TGTGCCAGCTCACCGGGACAGTCCCTTAGCTCTGGAAACACCATATATTTT. Its translation is CASSPGQSLSSGNTIYF. The genes are TRBV18 and TRBJ1-3; 7 nucleotides align to TRBD1. CDR1 is KGHSH and CDR2 is LQKENI in the germline V gene. CDR3 length: 17 amino acids. J gave up 0 bases and V 3 bases, and 8 bases lay outside the gene matches.